A few counts support the clone carrying this T cell receptor (beta chain). The sample comes from a study of blood T cell repertoires in COVID-19. Germline CDR1 SNHLY, CDR2 FYNNEI. V lost 3 bases, J lost 2 bases, and 5 bases stayed unmatched. The CDR3 runs to 16 residues. Here immunoSEQ multiplex PCR was the method, and the copy in TCRdb shows in-frame clones only, minus some. Among 60,000 to 75,000 clones listed, around 83% were seen once. Material for sequencing was peripheral blood. V usage is TRBV2 and J usage is TRBJ2-3, with 10 bases identical to TRBD1. The sequence was obtained from a man aged 65 to 79 with active COVID-19. In nucleotides, the CDR3 is TGTGCCAGCAGTGAGAGGACAGGGGGGGCCACAGATACGCAGTATTTT. This sequence encodes CASSERTGGATDTQYF.